This T cell receptor (beta chain) is from a study of identical twins. The study's findings and limits: Models came in too low on out-of-frame TCR alpha sharing in monozygotic twins.

The CDR3 consists of 14 residues. V was pared by 7 bases and J by 0 bases, with 11 bases between. CDR1 and CDR2 from the germline V gene are SNHLY and FYNNEI. One entry per CDR3 protein, called by TCRdb with MiXCR from the 5' RACE reads. The sample lists 520,000 or so distinct CDR3 sequences, approximately 22% occurring once. Only a few counts were recorded for this clonotype. Its antigen is currently unknown. These data were likewise used in another study, on T cells expressing NK-cell markers. From that paper: It remained uncertain whether the expanded NKG2C+ T cell clones were specific for HCMV antigens.

The source material was CD4+ T cells sorted from blood. The chain combines TRBV2 with TRBJ2-3, with D possibly TRBD2 on 5 matching bases. The clonotype comes from a woman younger than 30 in good health. CDR3 amino acids: CASKGAASTDTQYF. The CDR3 coding sequence is TGTGCCAGCAAGGGAGCGGCTAGCACAGATACGCAGTATTTT.